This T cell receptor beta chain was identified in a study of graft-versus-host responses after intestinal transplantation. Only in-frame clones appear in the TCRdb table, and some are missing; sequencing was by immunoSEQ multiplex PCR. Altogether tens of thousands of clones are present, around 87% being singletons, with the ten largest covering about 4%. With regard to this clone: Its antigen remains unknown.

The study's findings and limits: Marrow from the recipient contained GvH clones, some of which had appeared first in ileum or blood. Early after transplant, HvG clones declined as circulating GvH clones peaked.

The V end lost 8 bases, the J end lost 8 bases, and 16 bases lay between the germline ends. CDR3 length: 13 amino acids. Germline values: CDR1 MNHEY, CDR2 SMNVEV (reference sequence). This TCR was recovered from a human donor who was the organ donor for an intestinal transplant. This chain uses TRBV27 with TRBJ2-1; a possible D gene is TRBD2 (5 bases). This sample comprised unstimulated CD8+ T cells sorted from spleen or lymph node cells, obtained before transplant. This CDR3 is CASSPEGGYEQFF. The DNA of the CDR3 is TGTGCCAGCTCGCCAGAGGGTGGTTATGAGCAGTTCTTC.